Listed here are 27 T cell receptor beta chains from one sample, sequenced in a study of CXCR3-negative and CXCR3-positive naive CD8 T cells (dated by TCRdb to the late 2010s). No antigen is known for these receptors. What the study reported, not specific to this receptor: TRB CDR3s from CXCR3-positive naive cells showed higher hydrophobicity (lower Kidera factor 4), lower energy, and higher strength and volume indices than CXCR3-negative naive cells.

The reads were generated on a NextSeq 550. The Human TCR Profiling Kit (MiLaboratory) was used to prepare UMI-labeled 5' RACE TRB cDNA libraries. With the reads reprocessed by TCRdb, a single entry stands for each CDR3 protein sequence and no DNA is reported. The sample's table covers around 50,000 distinct CDR3 sequences. The top ten clones comprise 0.55% to 0.6% of the sample. Sequenced material: naive CXCR3+ CD8+ T cells from blood. According to the study, the label for this sample's cell subset or site signals: CD45RO-CCR7+CD27+CD95- naive CD8+ T cells expressing CXCR3 (TNR3+). Every receptor here comes from a human donor in good health. Some clones in this sample may be carry-over from other donors' samples.

The chain employs TRBV28 and TRBJ1-4. The CDR3 length is 14 residues. Looked up from germline, CDR1 is MDHEN and CDR2 is SYDVKM. CDR3 sequence reads: CASKQRPAEDKLDF.

This chain links TRBV15 with TRBJ2-2; TCRdb's D gene call, TRBD1, goes unchecked for lack of DNA. This CDR3 region has 14 residues. CDR1 and CDR2 (germline): LNHNV, YYDKDF (reference sequence). The CDR3 here is CATQRGMNTGELFF. Full variable domain (rest looked up from reference TRBV15 and TRBJ2-2): DAMVIQNPRYQVTQFGKPVTLSCSQTLNHNVMYWYQQKSSQAPKLLFHYYDKDFNNEADTPDNFQSRRPNTSFCFLDIRSPGLGDTAMYLCATQRGMNTGELFFGEGSRLTVL.

J is TRBJ2-3 and V is TRBV7-9; TCRdb outputs TRBD1, but without DNA this stays unchecked. CDR1 is SEHNR, CDR2 FQNEAQ, per germline (reference sequence). The CDR3 runs to 13 residues. The CDR3 spells CASSRDYTDTQYF.

The chain employs TRBV7-2 and TRBJ2-5; there is no DNA to check the TCRdb D call of TRBD2. Germline CDR1 is SGHTA and CDR2 is FQGNSA. This CDR3 region has 16 residues. The CDR3: CASSYTSGGAMETQYF.

The chain combines TRBV7-8 with TRBJ1-4. CDR1 and CDR2 (germline): SGHVS, FQNEAQ. This CDR3 spans 17 amino acids. The CDR3 sequence is CASSSRRGGPTNEKLFF.

The chain links TRBV7-2 to TRBJ2-7; lacking DNA, the TRBD1 call made by TCRdb goes unchecked. CDR3 size: 14 residues. Germline CDR1 SGHTA, CDR2 FQGNSA. The CDR3 loop is CASTSGTRGYEQYF.

The chain is built from TRBV7-9 and TRBJ2-2; TCRdb's D call, TRBD1, is unchecked because there is no DNA. Germline CDR1 and CDR2: SEHNR and FQNEAQ (reference sequence). This CDR3 is 16 amino acids long. CDR3 sequence reads: CASSLSGTENTGELFF. Filled out from reference TRBV7-9 and TRBJ2-2, the complete variable domain reads DTGVSQNPRHKITKRGQNVTFRCDPISEHNRLYWYRQTLGQGPEFLTYFQNEAQLEKSRLLSDRFSAERPKGSFSTLEIQRTEQGDSAMYLCASSLSGTENTGELFFGEGSRLTVL.

CDR3: CASAVEDNYEQYF. J is TRBJ2-7 and V is TRBV9; absent DNA, TCRdb's TRBD1 call cannot be checked. CDR1 and CDR2 (germline): SGDLS, YYNGEE. The CDR3 spans 13 residues.

The chain joins TRBV4-3 to TRBJ2-5; absent DNA, TCRdb's TRBD1 call cannot be checked. The germline CDR1 and CDR2 sequences are LGHNA and YSLEER. The CDR3 is 14 amino acids. The CDR3 sequence is CASSRGRVRETQYF.

The rearrangement uses TRBV4-1 and TRBJ2-3; TCRdb calls TRBD1, which cannot be checked without DNA. Per the germline V gene, CDR1 is MGHRA and CDR2 is YSYEKL. The CDR3 consists of 19 residues. This chain's CDR3 is CASSQPPPGQGPGADTQYF.

The V and J genes are TRBV7-6 and TRBJ1-1. The CDR3 spans 13 residues. Germline CDR1 is SGHVS and CDR2 is FNYEAQ. This chain's CDR3 is CASSLESGSEAFF.

The chain recombines TRBV29-1 with TRBJ2-7. CDR3 length equals 13 residues. Per germline, CDR1 SQVTM and CDR2 ANQGSEA. The CDR3 spells CSVPRWSGNEQYF.

J is TRBJ2-2 and V is TRBV19; TCRdb picks TRBD1, but there is no DNA to check that call. This CDR3 region has 14 residues. Germline CDR1 is LNHDA and CDR2 is SQIVND (reference sequence). The CDR3 loop is CASSIGDSTGELFF.

V gene TRBV12-3 or TRBV12-4 combines with J gene TRBJ1-1. The CDR3 length is 13 residues. This chain's CDR3 is CATHPLMNTEAFF.

V is TRBV5-5 and J is TRBJ2-7; absent DNA, TCRdb's TRBD1 call cannot be checked. Per the germline V gene, CDR1 is SGHKS and CDR2 is YYEKEE (reference sequence). The CDR3 loop spans 15 amino acids. This CDR3 reads CASSSGTGVGDEQYF.

This chain joins TRBV7-9 and TRBJ2-7. This CDR3 has 15 amino acids. Germline CDR1 is SEHNR and CDR2 is FQNEAQ (reference sequence). CDR3 residues: CASSLEGGSSYEQYF.

The chain is built from TRBV3-1 and TRBJ2-1; TCRdb's assignment of TRBD2 cannot be checked, as there is no DNA. Germline CDR1 LGHDT, CDR2 YNNKEL (reference sequence). The CDR3 totals 16 residues. CDR3 region: CASSPLLAGGINEQFF.

The V call is TRBV4-1, the J call TRBJ1-2; TCRdb lists TRBD1, though no DNA is available to test this call. This CDR3 is built from 16 residues. Germline lookup yields CDR1 MGHRA and CDR2 YSYEKL. Here the CDR3 reads CASSQEPRTGPWGYTF.

This chain links TRBV20-1 with TRBJ1-1; absent DNA, TCRdb's TRBD1 call cannot be checked. Germline CDR1 reads DFQATT; CDR2 reads SNEGSKA (reference sequence). The CDR3 sequence is 11 residues long. The CDR3 protein is CSAPRGIEAFF.

The V call is TRBV7-9, the J call TRBJ2-1; lacking DNA, the TRBD2 call made by TCRdb goes unchecked. The CDR3 runs 14 residues. CDR1 is SEHNR, CDR2 FQNEAQ, per germline (reference sequence). The CDR3 protein is CASSSRERHNEQFF.

The chain uses TRBV29-1 and TRBJ2-5; the TCRdb D gene call, TRBD1, has no DNA to confirm it. CDR1 SQVTM and CDR2 ANQGSEA come from the germline V gene. The CDR3 is made up of 11 amino acids. CDR3 protein: CSADRGETQYF.

The rearrangement joins TRBV7-6 to TRBJ1-2; TCRdb proposes TRBD1, but this gene call is untestable without DNA. This CDR3 spans 13 amino acids. CDR1 is SGHVS, CDR2 FNYEAQ, per germline. CDR3: CASSLHRGEGYTF.

The V gene is TRBV3-1, the J gene TRBJ2-5; no DNA is available, so the TRBD1 call from TCRdb remains unchecked. This CDR3 has 14 residues. CDR1 is LGHDT, CDR2 YNNKEL, per germline (reference sequence). CDR3 amino acids: CASSRQQGEETQYF.

This rearrangement joins TRBV7-6 to TRBJ2-2; TCRdb reports TRBD1, a call that lacks DNA to check it against. CDR1 and CDR2 from the germline V gene are SGHVS and FNYEAQ. There are 15 residues in the CDR3. The CDR3 loop is CASSLEFGGTGELFF.

V usage is TRBV9 and J usage is TRBJ1-4; the TCRdb call, TRBD1, lacks DNA for checking. Germline V lookup: CDR1 SGDLS, CDR2 YYNGEE. The CDR3 loop spans 13 amino acids. CDR3 residues: CASSPRDREKLFF.

This chain uses TRBV6-5 with TRBJ2-5; TCRdb reports TRBD1, a call that lacks DNA to check it against. The CDR3 has 14 amino acids. In germline, CDR1 is MNHEY, CDR2 SVGAGI. The CDR3 loop reads CASSTRGTFETQYF.

The V call is TRBV28, the J call TRBJ2-7; TCRdb designates TRBD1, a call that cannot be tested without DNA. This CDR3 contains 15 residues. Germline CDR1 reads MDHEN; CDR2 reads SYDVKM. The CDR3 loop reads CASSLWDTYSYEQYF.